The clone carrying this T cell receptor (beta chain) was found a few times. Its antigen remains unknown. TRB rearrangements were amplified by multiplex PCR with BIOMED2 TRB-A/B primers. TCRdb called the multiplex PCR reads again in MiXCR, with one record for every CDR3 protein. Of approximately 15,000 distinct CDR3 sequences in the sample, about 31% were seen once. Each TRB amplification used roughly 240-550 ng of genomic DNA from blood. This sample is drawn from a study of T and B cells in COVID-19 patients. Study-level background: Critical illness requiring mechanical ventilation or extracorporeal membrane oxygenation affected three fifths of the roughly 20 active-infection patients. In the active-infection cohort, about 90% of the 20 patients had comorbidities linked to unfavorable COVID-19 outcome.

Overall study results and limits: No sequencing was yet done of CD4+, regulatory or CD8+ subsets, or of SARS-CoV-2-responsive or tetramer+ sorted cells.

The receptor was derived from a human donor who had recovered from COVID-19. Sequencing used blood.

The CDR3 protein is CAWRKSGPYTF. CDR3 nucleotides: TGTGCCTGGAGAAAATCCGGGCCCTACACCTTC. The chain combines TRBV30 with TRBJ1-2; no clear D gene. V lost 3 bases and J lost 10, with 12 bases in between. Looked up from germline, CDR1 is GTSNPN and CDR2 is SVGIG (reference sequence). The CDR3 length is 11 residues. The variable domain in full, with the rest retrieved from reference TRBV30 and TRBJ1-2, is SQTIHQWPATLVQPVGSPLSLECTVEGTSNPNLYWYRQAAGRGLQLLFYSVGIGQISSEVPQNLSASRPQDRQFILSSKKLLLSDSGFYLCAWRKSGPYTFGSGTRLTVV.